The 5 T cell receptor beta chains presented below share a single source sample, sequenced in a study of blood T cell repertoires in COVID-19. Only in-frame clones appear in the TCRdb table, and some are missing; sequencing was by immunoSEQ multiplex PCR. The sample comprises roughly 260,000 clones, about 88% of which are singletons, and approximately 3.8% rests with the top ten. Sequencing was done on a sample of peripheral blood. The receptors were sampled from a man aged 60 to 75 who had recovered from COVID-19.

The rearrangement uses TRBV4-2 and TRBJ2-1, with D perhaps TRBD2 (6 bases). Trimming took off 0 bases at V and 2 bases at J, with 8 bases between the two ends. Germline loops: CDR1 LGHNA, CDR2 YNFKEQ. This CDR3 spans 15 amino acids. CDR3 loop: CASSQERLAYNEQFF. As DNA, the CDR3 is TGTGCCAGCAGCCAAGAACGACTAGCCTACAATGAGCAGTTCTTC.

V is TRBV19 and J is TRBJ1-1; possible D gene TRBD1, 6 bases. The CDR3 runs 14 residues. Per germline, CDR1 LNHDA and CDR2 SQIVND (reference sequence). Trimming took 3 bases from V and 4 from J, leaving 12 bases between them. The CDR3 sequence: CASSIGGGGTEAFF. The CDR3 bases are TGTGCCAGTAGTATTGGGGGAGGGGGCACTGAAGCTTTCTTT.

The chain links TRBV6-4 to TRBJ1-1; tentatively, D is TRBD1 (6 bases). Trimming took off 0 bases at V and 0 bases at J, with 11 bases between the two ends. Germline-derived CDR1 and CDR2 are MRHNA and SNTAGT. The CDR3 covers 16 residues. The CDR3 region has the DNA TGTGCCAGCAGTGACTCGGGGGCAGACTTGAACACTGAAGCTTTCTTT. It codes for CASSDSGADLNTEAFF.

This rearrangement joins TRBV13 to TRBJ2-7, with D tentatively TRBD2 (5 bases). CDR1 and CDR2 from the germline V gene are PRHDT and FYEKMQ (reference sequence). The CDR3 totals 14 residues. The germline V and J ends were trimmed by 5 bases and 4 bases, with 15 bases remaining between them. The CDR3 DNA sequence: TGTGCCAGCAGCCGAGACTCGCGGGTATACGAGCAGTACTTC. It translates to CASSRDSRVYEQYF.

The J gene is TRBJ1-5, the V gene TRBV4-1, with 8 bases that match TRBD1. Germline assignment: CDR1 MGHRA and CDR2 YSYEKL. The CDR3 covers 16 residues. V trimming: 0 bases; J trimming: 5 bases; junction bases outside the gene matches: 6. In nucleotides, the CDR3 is TGCGCCAGCAGCCAAGATAGGCACAGGGGGGATCAGCCCCAGCATTTT. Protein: CASSQDRHRGDQPQHF.